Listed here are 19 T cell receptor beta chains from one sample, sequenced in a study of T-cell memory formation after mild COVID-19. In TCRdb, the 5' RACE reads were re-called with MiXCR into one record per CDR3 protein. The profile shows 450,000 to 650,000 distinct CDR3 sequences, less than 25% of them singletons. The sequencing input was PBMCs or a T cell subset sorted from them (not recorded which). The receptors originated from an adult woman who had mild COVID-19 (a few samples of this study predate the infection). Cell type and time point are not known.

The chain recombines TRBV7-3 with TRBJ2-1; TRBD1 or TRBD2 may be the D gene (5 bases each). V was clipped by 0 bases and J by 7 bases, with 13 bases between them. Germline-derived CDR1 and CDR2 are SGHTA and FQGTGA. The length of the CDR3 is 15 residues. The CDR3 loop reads CASSLTGERGNEQFF. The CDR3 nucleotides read TGTGCCAGCAGCTTAACGGGGGAGAGGGGTAATGAGCAGTTCTTC.

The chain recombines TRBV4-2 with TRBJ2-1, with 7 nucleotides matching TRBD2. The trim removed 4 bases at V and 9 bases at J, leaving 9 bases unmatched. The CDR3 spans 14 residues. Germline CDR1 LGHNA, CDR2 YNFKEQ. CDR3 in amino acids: CASSLPGLDGEQFF. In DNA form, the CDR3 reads TGTGCCAGCAGCCTACCAGGACTAGACGGTGAGCAGTTCTTC.

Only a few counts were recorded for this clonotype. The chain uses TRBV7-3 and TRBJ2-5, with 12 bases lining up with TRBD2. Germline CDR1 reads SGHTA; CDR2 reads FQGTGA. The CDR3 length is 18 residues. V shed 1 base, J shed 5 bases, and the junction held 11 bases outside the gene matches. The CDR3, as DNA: TGTGCCAGCAGCTTAAAGGGTCTAGCGGGGGGGCCGGTGGAGACCCAGTACTTC. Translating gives CASSLKGLAGGPVETQYF.

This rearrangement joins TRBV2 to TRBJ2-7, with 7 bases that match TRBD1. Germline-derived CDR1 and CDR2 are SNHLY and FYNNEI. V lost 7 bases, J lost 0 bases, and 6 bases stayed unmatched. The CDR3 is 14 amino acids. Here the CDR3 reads CASIRDSLSYEQYF. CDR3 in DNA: TGTGCCAGCATCCGGGACAGCCTCTCCTACGAGCAGTACTTC.

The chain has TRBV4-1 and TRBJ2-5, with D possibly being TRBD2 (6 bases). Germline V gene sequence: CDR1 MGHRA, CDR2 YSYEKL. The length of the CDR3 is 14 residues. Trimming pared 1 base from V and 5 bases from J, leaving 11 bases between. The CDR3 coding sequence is TGCGCCAGCAGCCAAGTACTAGCAGGCGAGACCCAGTACTTC. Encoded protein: CASSQVLAGETQYF.

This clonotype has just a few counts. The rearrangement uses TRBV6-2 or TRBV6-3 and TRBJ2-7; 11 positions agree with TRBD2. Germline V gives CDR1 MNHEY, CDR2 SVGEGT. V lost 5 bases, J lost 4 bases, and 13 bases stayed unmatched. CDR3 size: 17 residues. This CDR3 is CASSTPLAGGPGYEQYF. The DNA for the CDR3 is TGTGCCAGCAGTACCCCATTAGCGGGAGGGCCGGGATACGAGCAGTACTTC.

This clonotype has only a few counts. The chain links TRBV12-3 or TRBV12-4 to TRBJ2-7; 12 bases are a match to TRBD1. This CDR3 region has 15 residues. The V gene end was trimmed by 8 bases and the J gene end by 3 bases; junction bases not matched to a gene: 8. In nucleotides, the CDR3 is TGTGCCAGCCTCGGGGGACAGGGGGCGAACTACGAGCAGTACTTC. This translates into CASLGGQGANYEQYF.

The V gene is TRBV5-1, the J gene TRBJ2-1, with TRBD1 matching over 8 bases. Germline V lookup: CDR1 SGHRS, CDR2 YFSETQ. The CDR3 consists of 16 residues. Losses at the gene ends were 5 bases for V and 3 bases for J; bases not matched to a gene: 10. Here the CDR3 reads CASRPSTGANYNEQFF. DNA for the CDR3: TGCGCCAGCAGACCCTCGACAGGGGCAAACTACAATGAGCAGTTCTTC.

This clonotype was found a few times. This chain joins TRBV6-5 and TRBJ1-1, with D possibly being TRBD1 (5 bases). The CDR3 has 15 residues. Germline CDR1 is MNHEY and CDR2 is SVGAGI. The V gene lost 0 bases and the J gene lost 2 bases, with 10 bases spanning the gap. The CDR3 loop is CASSYSSWTNTEAFF. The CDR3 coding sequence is TGTGCCAGCAGTTACTCGAGTTGGACAAACACTGAAGCTTTCTTT.

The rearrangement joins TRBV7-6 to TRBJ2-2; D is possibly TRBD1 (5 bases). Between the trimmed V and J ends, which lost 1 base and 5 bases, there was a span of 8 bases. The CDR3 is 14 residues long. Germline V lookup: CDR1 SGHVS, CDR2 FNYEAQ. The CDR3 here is CASSLDDSTGELFF. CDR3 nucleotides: TGTGCCAGCAGCTTAGACGACAGTACCGGGGAGCTGTTTTTT. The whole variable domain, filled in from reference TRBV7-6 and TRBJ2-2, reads GAGVSQSPRYKVTKRGQDVALRCDPISGHVSLYWYRQALGQGPEFLTYFNYEAQQDKSGLPNDRFSAERPEGSISTLTIQRTEQRDSAMYRCASSLDDSTGELFFGEGSRLTVL.

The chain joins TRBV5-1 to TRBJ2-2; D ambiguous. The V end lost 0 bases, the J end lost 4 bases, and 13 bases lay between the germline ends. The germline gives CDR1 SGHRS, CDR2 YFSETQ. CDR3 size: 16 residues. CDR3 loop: CASSLGGTGGTGELFF. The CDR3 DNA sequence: TGCGCCAGCAGCTTGGGCGGCACCGGTGGCACCGGGGAGCTGTTTTTT.

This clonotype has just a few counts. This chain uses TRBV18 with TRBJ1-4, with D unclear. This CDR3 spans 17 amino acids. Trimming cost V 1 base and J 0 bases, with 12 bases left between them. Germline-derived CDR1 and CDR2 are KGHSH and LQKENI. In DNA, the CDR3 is TGTGCCAGCTCACCACAGGGTTTGGGAGCAACTAATGAAAAACTGTTTTTT. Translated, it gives CASSPQGLGATNEKLFF.

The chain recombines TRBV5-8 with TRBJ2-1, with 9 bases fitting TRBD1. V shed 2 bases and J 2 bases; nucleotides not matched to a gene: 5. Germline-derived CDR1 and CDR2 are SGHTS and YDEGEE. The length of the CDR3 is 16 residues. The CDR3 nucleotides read TGTGCCAGCAGCTTAAGACAGGGGGACCCCTACAATGAGCAGTTCTTC. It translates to CASSLRQGDPYNEQFF.

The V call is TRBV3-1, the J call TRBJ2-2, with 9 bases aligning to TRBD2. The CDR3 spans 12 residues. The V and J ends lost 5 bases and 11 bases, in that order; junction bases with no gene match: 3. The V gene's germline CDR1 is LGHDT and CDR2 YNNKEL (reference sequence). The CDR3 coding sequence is TGTGCCAGCAGCTGGGGACTAGCAGAGCTGTTTTTT. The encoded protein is CASSWGLAELFF.

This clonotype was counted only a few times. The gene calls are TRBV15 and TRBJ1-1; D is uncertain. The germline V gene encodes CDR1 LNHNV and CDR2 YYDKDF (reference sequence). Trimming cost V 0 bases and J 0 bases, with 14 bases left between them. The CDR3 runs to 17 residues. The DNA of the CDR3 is TGTGCCACCAGCAGAGAGGCAGCGGGAATAATGAACACTGAAGCTTTCTTT. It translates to CATSREAAGIMNTEAFF.

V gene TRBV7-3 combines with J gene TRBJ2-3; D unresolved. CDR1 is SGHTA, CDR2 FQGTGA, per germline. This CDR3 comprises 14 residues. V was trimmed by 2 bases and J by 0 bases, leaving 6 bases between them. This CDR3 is CASSLDDSTDTQYF. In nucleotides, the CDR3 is TGTGCCAGCAGCTTAGACGATAGCACAGATACGCAGTATTTT.

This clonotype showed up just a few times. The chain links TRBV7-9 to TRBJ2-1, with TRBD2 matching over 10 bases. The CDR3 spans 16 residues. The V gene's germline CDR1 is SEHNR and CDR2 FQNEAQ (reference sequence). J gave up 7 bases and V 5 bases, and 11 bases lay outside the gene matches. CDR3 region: CASSSQRGGQLNEQFF. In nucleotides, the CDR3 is TGTGCCAGCAGCAGCCAGCGGGGGGGCCAATTGAATGAGCAGTTCTTC.

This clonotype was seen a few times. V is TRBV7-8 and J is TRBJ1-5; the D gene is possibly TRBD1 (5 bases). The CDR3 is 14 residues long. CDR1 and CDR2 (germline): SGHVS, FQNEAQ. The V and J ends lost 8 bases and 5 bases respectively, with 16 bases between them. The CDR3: CASLKRQGDQPQHF. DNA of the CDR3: TGTGCCAGCTTGAAGCGACAAGGGGATCAGCCCCAGCATTTT. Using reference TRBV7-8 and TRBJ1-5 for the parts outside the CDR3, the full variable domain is GAGVSQSPRYKVAKRGQDVALRCDPISGHVSLFWYQQALGQGPEFLTYFQNEAQLDKSGLPSDRFFAERPEGSVSTLKIQRTQQEDSAVYLCASLKRQGDQPQHFGDGTRLSIL.

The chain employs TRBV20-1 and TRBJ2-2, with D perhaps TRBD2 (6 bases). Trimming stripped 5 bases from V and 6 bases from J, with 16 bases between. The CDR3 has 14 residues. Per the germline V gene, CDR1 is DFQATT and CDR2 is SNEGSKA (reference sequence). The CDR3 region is CSARTAGMSGELFF. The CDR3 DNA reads TGCAGTGCTCGGACCGCGGGGATGTCCGGGGAGCTGTTTTTT.